These 20 T cell receptor beta chains were all obtained from the same sample, sequenced in a study of cytomegalovirus exposure and HLA in healthy donors. The PCR had 60 Vbeta and 13 Jbeta primers. The data were produced by immunoSEQ multiplex PCR, yet TCRdb's version contains in-frame clones alone and is incomplete. The table shows 150,000 to 200,000 clones, with 70% to 80% occurring only once. Sample: PBMCs. The origin of the receptors is a woman aged 45-65 years in good health and CMV-seronegative.

The chain is built from TRBV7-9 and TRBJ2-4, with D perhaps TRBD1 (6 bases). The CDR3 is 18 amino acids. V shed 3 bases and J shed 15 bases, with 33 bases lying between them. Germline assignment: CDR1 SEHNR and CDR2 FQNEAQ (reference sequence). The CDR3 sequence is CASSFTPKGQTRHLLGYF. In nucleotides, the CDR3 is TGTGCCAGCAGCTTTACCCCAAAAGGACAGACCAGACACCTACTAGGGTACTTC. Together with reference TRBV7-9 and TRBJ2-4, the CDR3 gives the full variable domain: DTGVSQNPRHKITKRGQNVTFRCDPISEHNRLYWYRQTLGQGPEFLTYFQNEAQLEKSRLLSDRFSAERPKGSFSTLEIQRTEQGDSAMYLCASSFTPKGQTRHLLGYFGAGTRLSVL.

The chain employs TRBV28 and TRBJ1-4; D unresolved. The germline V and J ends were trimmed by 6 bases and 4 bases, with 12 bases remaining between them. CDR3 size: 14 residues. Per the germline V gene, CDR1 is MDHEN and CDR2 is SYDVKM. The CDR3: CASSPGDVNEKLFF. The DNA of the CDR3 is TGTGCCAGCAGCCCCGGGGATGTTAATGAAAAACTGTTTTTT.

This chain links TRBV29-1 with TRBJ2-3; TRBD1 aligns across 8 bases. V shed 3 bases and J 6 bases; nucleotides not matched to a gene: 8. The CDR3 runs 14 residues. Germline loops: CDR1 SQVTM, CDR2 ANQGSEA. The CDR3 sequence: CSVDRQGLVDTQYF. CDR3 DNA: TGCAGCGTTGATAGACAGGGGCTCGTGGATACGCAGTATTTT.

The V gene is TRBV6-1, the J gene TRBJ2-7, with TRBD2 identical over 7 bases. The CDR3 extends over 14 amino acids. The V gene end was trimmed by 7 bases and the J gene end by 2 bases; junction bases not matched to a gene: 8. The germline V gene has CDR1 MNHNS and CDR2 SASEGT. The CDR3 loop is CASTLGTTTYEQYF. In DNA form, the CDR3 reads TGTGCCAGCACTTTAGGGACTACAACCTACGAGCAGTACTTC.

The rearrangement links TRBV11-3 to TRBJ2-7, with D possibly being TRBD1 (6 bases). Germline V gene sequence: CDR1 SGHNT, CDR2 YENEEA. The CDR3 totals 14 residues. V was shortened by 5 bases and J by 3 bases, with 14 bases between the two germline ends. The CDR3 DNA reads as TGTGCCAGCAGCCTGGGGGCTAGTGGCTACGAGCAGTACTTC. Residues: CASSLGASGYEQYF. Complete variable domain (other parts from reference TRBV11-3 and TRBJ2-7): EAGVVQSPRYKIIEKKQPVAFWCNPISGHNTLYWYLQNLGQGPELLIRYENEEAVDDSQLPKDRFSAERLKGVDSTLKIQPAELGDSAVYLCASSLGASGYEQYFGPGTRLTVT.

The V gene is TRBV4-3, the J gene TRBJ1-2; 9 bases line up with TRBD1. CDR1 and CDR2 (germline): LGHNA, YSLEER. This CDR3 contains 20 residues. With V trimmed by 0 bases and J by 7 bases, 21 bases remained unmatched. The CDR3 DNA follows: TGCGCCAGCAGCCAAGAACCGTTTAAGGGACAGGGAAGATCAAGGGGTGGCTACACCTTC. This gives the protein CASSQEPFKGQGRSRGGYTF.

This sequence joins TRBV9 and TRBJ2-1; 8 bases line up with TRBD2. The CDR3 length is 15 residues. The germline CDR1 and CDR2 sequences are SGDLS and YYNGEE. The trim removed 4 bases at V and 15 bases at J, leaving 18 bases unmatched. The CDR3 loop is CASSPGGSGSEKLFF. In DNA form, the CDR3 reads TGTGCCAGCAGCCCCGGGGGGAGCGGGAGTGAAAAACTGTTCTTC. The entire variable domain, with the rest obtained from reference TRBV9 and TRBJ2-1, is as follows: DSGVTQTPKHLITATGQRVTLRCSPRSGDLSVYWYQQSLDQGLQFLIQYYNGEERAKGNILERFSAQQFPDLHSELNLSSLELGDSALYFCASSPGGSGSEKLFFGPGTRLTVL.

This chain uses TRBV19 with TRBJ1-2; TRBD1 matches at 7 bases. V was pared by 10 bases and J by 0 bases, with 14 bases of the junction left unmatched. Germline loops: CDR1 LNHDA, CDR2 SQIVND (reference sequence). There are 16 residues in the CDR3. CDR3 amino acids: CANRIPSGTANYGYTF. The CDR3 region has the DNA TGTGCCAACCGGATCCCTTCGGGGACAGCTAACTATGGCTACACCTTC.

The rearrangement links TRBV11-2 to TRBJ2-2, with TRBD2 identical over 9 bases. The germline V gene has CDR1 SGHAT and CDR2 FQNNGV. The CDR3 extends over 16 amino acids. V was clipped by 6 bases and J by 0 bases; unmatched bases: 5. CDR3 in DNA: TGTGCCAGCAGATTCGAGCGGGGGGCGAACACCGGGGAGCTGTTTTTT. Its translation: CASRFERGANTGELFF.

CDR3 sequence (DNA): TGCAGCGTAATGGGACAGGGTGGGCAAAAACTGTTTTTT. As protein: CSVMGQGGQKLFF. J is TRBJ1-4 and V is TRBV29-1, with TRBD1 matching over 9 bases. The CDR3 covers 13 residues. The germline V gene has CDR1 SQVTM and CDR2 ANQGSEA. The J segment lost 9 bases and the V segment lost 6 bases, leaving 8 bases of the junction unmatched.

The chain couples TRBV7-9 to TRBJ2-2; no reliable D call. Germline V lookup: CDR1 SEHNR, CDR2 FQNEAQ (reference sequence). The CDR3 is 14 residues long. V was pared by 3 bases and J by 0 bases, with 5 bases between. In DNA, the CDR3 is TGTGCCAGCAGCTTGTCTACGAACACCGGGGAGCTGTTTTTT. It yields the protein CASSLSTNTGELFF.

The chain recombines TRBV7-3 with TRBJ2-3, with D perhaps matching TRBD2 (6 bases). CDR1 and CDR2 from the germline V gene are SGHTA and FQGTGA. V was pared by 8 bases and J by 2 bases, with 14 bases between. The length of the CDR3 is 14 residues. As DNA, the CDR3 is TGTGCCAGCTCCTACGGGAGTCCCACAGATACGCAGTATTTT. It translates to CASSYGSPTDTQYF. Together with reference TRBV7-3 and TRBJ2-3, the CDR3 gives the full variable domain: GAGVSQTPSNKVTEKGKYVELRCDPISGHTALYWYRQSLGQGPEFLIYFQGTGAADDSGLPNDRFFAVRPEGSVSTLKIQRTERGDSAVYLCASSYGSPTDTQYFGPGTRLTVL.

This sequence joins TRBV6-4 and TRBJ2-7; TRBD2 matches at 7 bases. After removal of 2 bases from V and 2 bases from J, the junction contained 15 bases not matched to a gene. This CDR3 region has 18 residues. CDR1 is MRHNA and CDR2 is SNTAGT in the germline V gene. For the CDR3, the DNA is TGTGCCAGCAGTGACCGGGTACGACCGGGACTACCGACCTACGAGCAGTACTTC. This gives the protein CASSDRVRPGLPTYEQYF.

The V and J genes are TRBV6-5 and TRBJ2-5, with D maybe TRBD2 (5 bases). CDR3 length: 15 amino acids. Looked up from germline, CDR1 is MNHEY and CDR2 is SVGAGI. Deletions cut 0 bases from V and 5 bases from J, with 13 bases between. CDR3 nucleotides: TGTGCCAGCAGTTACTCGAGAGGGATACGGGAGACCCAGTACTTC. Translated: CASSYSRGIRETQYF.

The chain has TRBV7-2 and TRBJ2-7, with 10 bases fitting TRBD1. Unmatched junction bases numbered 7, after V lost 6 bases and J lost 5 bases. The CDR3 contains 14 residues. Looked up from germline, CDR1 is SGHTA and CDR2 is FQGNSA. The CDR3 DNA follows: TGTGCCAGCAGGTCCGGGACAGGGGTCCACGAGCAGTACTTC. This gives the protein CASRSGTGVHEQYF.

The rearrangement uses TRBV7-8 and TRBJ2-7, with 7 bases fitting TRBD2. V lost 5 bases and J lost 1; bases outside the gene matches: 5. CDR1 and CDR2 from the germline V gene are SGHVS and FQNEAQ. The CDR3 runs 14 residues. DNA of the CDR3: TGTGCCAGCAGCCCGCGACTAGCTTCCTACGAGCAGTACTTC. It codes for CASSPRLASYEQYF.

The chain joins TRBV7-9 to TRBJ2-5; the D gene is possibly TRBD1 (6 bases). The V gene's germline CDR1 is SEHNR and CDR2 FQNEAQ (reference sequence). This CDR3 has 15 amino acids. Trimming cost V 4 bases and J 5 bases, with 17 bases left between them. CDR3 bases: TGTGCCAGCAGCTCCCTACAGGGATTCTTTGAGACCCAGTACTTC. This codes for CASSSLQGFFETQYF. Looking up the rest from reference TRBV7-9 and TRBJ2-5 gives the full variable domain: DTGVSQNPRHKITKRGQNVTFRCDPISEHNRLYWYRQTLGQGPEFLTYFQNEAQLEKSRLLSDRFSAERPKGSFSTLEIQRTEQGDSAMYLCASSSLQGFFETQYFGPGTRLLVL.

The chain is built from TRBV29-1 and TRBJ2-7; 7 bases fit TRBD1. The V gene end was trimmed by 3 bases and the J gene end by 5 bases; junction bases not matched to a gene: 4. Germline V gene sequence: CDR1 SQVTM, CDR2 ANQGSEA. The CDR3 sequence is 12 residues long. The CDR3 region is CSVDWQGDEQYF. DNA for the CDR3: TGCAGCGTTGACTGGCAGGGGGACGAGCAGTACTTC.

This sequence joins TRBV13 and TRBJ2-3, with 7 bases matching TRBD1. The germline gives CDR1 PRHDT, CDR2 FYEKMQ (reference sequence). This CDR3 contains 17 residues. V trimming: 4 bases; J trimming: 11 bases; junction bases outside the gene matches: 21. This CDR3 reads CASSSSRDSPTPGRQYF. As DNA, the CDR3 is TGTGCCAGCAGCTCCTCGAGGGACAGCCCAACCCCGGGTAGGCAGTATTTT. Based on the CDR3 plus reference TRBV13 and TRBJ2-3, the full variable domain is AAGVIQSPRHLIKEKRETATLKCYPIPRHDTVYWYQQGPGQDPQFLISFYEKMQSDKGSIPDRFSAQQFSDYHSELNMSSLELGDSALYFCASSSSRDSPTPGRQYFGPGTRLTVL.

The V and J genes are TRBV19 and TRBJ1-5; 10 nucleotides agree with TRBD1. Germline CDR1 and CDR2: LNHDA and SQIVND (reference sequence). The CDR3 runs to 15 residues. J lost 3 bases, V lost 7 bases, and 6 bases had no gene match. The CDR3 reads CASTEDRGDNQPQHF. CDR3 in DNA: TGTGCCAGTACCGAGGACAGGGGGGACAATCAGCCCCAGCATTTT. The full variable domain, completed using reference TRBV19 and TRBJ1-5, is DGGITQSPKYLFRKEGQNVTLSCEQNLNHDAMYWYRQDPGQGLRLIYYSQIVNDFQKGDIAEGYSVSREKKESFPLTVTSAQKNPTAFYLCASTEDRGDNQPQHFGDGTRLSIL.